One and the same sample provided the 22 T cell receptor beta chains below, sequenced in a study of cytomegalovirus exposure and HLA in healthy donors. The PCR used 60 Vbeta and 13 Jbeta primers. Sequencing used immunoSEQ multiplex PCR; TCRdb keeps in-frame clones, though not all of them. The table shows 100,000 to 150,000 clones, with around four fifths occurring only once. The sample comprised PBMCs. These receptors originate from a woman in her 40s in good health and CMV-seronegative.

The chain joins TRBV27 to TRBJ1-6, with 8 bases lining up with TRBD1. The CDR3 spans 15 residues. The germline gives CDR1 MNHEY, CDR2 SMNVEV (reference sequence). The V and J ends lost 4 bases and 9 bases, in that order; junction bases with no gene match: 8. The CDR3 spells CASSSPGQVGSPLHF. The DNA of the CDR3 is TGTGCCAGCAGTTCCCCGGGACAGGTTGGTTCACCCCTCCACTTT.

The rearrangement joins TRBV27 to TRBJ1-6, with D perhaps matching TRBD1 (5 bases). V shed 5 bases and J shed 4 bases, with 9 bases lying between them. This CDR3 is built from 14 residues. The germline V gene encodes CDR1 MNHEY and CDR2 SMNVEV (reference sequence). The CDR3 loop reads CASSPGGYNSPLHF. For the CDR3, the DNA is TGTGCCAGCAGTCCCGGGGGATATAATTCACCCCTCCACTTT.

This clone has a single count. This chain uses TRBV5-1 with TRBJ1-1; 11 bases map to TRBD1. This CDR3 has 17 amino acids. Germline V lookup: CDR1 SGHRS, CDR2 YFSETQ. With 4 bases clipped from V and 1 base from J, the junction kept 9 bases outside the gene matches. For the CDR3, the DNA is TGCGCCAGCAGCCTTTTTGCCGGGACAGGGGGGAACACTGAAGCTTTCTTT. This translates into CASSLFAGTGGNTEAFF. Looking up the rest from reference TRBV5-1 and TRBJ1-1 gives the full variable domain: KAGVTQTPRYLIKTRGQQVTLSCSPISGHRSVSWYQQTPGQGLQFLFEYFSETQRNKGNFPGRFSGRQFSNSRSEMNVSTLELGDSALYLCASSLFAGTGGNTEAFFGQGTRLTVV.

V is TRBV7-9 and J is TRBJ2-2; 8 bases match TRBD1. The CDR3 has 15 residues. Germline V gives CDR1 SEHNR, CDR2 FQNEAQ (reference sequence). With V trimmed by 4 bases and J by 6 bases, 7 bases remained unmatched. The CDR3 is CASSSDRVKAGELFF. CDR3 sequence (DNA): TGTGCCAGCAGCTCGGACAGGGTAAAGGCCGGGGAGCTGTTTTTT.

The chain is built from TRBV6-5 and TRBJ2-7; TRBD2 aligns across 8 bases. The V gene's germline CDR1 is MNHEY and CDR2 SVGAGI. The junction had 7 bases not matched to a gene; V was cut back by 0 bases and J by 6 bases. There are 15 residues in the CDR3. The CDR3 DNA follows: TGTGCCAGCAGTTACTCCCAGCGGGGGATCCGCGAGCAGTACTTC. It yields the protein CASSYSQRGIREQYF.

V is TRBV6-5 and J is TRBJ1-2, with D maybe TRBD1 (6 bases). The length of the CDR3 is 14 residues. Germline CDR1 is MNHEY and CDR2 is SVGAGI. CDR3 residues: CAAGTSHLTYGYTF. CDR3 coding DNA: TGTGCGGCCGGGACAAGCCACCTCACCTATGGCTACACCTTC.

The chain carries TRBV5-1 and TRBJ1-4, with D unclear. Per the germline V gene, CDR1 is SGHRS and CDR2 is YFSETQ. Between the trimmed V and J ends, which lost 2 bases and 3 bases, there was a span of 5 bases. The CDR3 extends over 13 amino acids. The CDR3 loop is CASSFLSNEKLFF. The CDR3 coding sequence is TGCGCCAGCAGCTTCCTGTCTAATGAAAAACTGTTTTTT.

The chain couples TRBV5-1 to TRBJ1-1; a weak D match, TRBD1 (5 bases). With 3 bases removed from V and 4 bases from J, the gap between germline ends came to 13 bases. This CDR3 has 14 residues. Germline lookup yields CDR1 SGHRS and CDR2 YFSETQ. The CDR3 DNA follows: TGCGCCAGCAGCTCGTTCGGGGGTGGCACTGAAGCTTTCTTT. Encoded protein: CASSSFGGGTEAFF.

This clone was seen only once. The chain has TRBV6-4 and TRBJ2-3, with 8 bases that match TRBD1. The CDR3 runs 16 residues. Germline trimming cut 2 bases from V and 1 base from J; bases unmatched to any gene: 5. Germline CDR1 and CDR2: MRHNA and SNTAGT. The chain's CDR3 is CASSDDRGYGTDTQYF. The CDR3 nucleotides are TGTGCCAGCAGTGACGACAGGGGCTATGGCACAGATACGCAGTATTTT.

The chain carries TRBV6-5 and TRBJ2-7, with TRBD1 identical over 9 bases. The CDR3 is made up of 14 amino acids. CDR1 is MNHEY, CDR2 SVGAGI, per germline. The ends lost 6 bases at V and 2 bases at J; junction bases unmatched: 5. The CDR3, as DNA: TGTGCCAGCAGGTCCGGGACAGGGCCCTACGAGCAGTACTTC. This translates into CASRSGTGPYEQYF.

This rearrangement joins TRBV6-1 to TRBJ1-5; D is unresolved. The CDR3 is 13 residues long. V was cut by 8 bases and J by 5 bases, with 13 bases left in between. Germline loops: CDR1 MNHNS, CDR2 SASEGT. The CDR3 spells CASENSLHQPQHF. The CDR3 DNA reads as TGTGCCAGCGAGAACAGCCTCCATCAGCCCCAGCATTTT.

V gene TRBV28 combines with J gene TRBJ1-1; 7 bases align to TRBD1. Germline CDR1 is MDHEN and CDR2 is SYDVKM. The CDR3 has 13 residues. Germline trimming cut 8 bases from V and 2 bases from J; bases unmatched to any gene: 5. The CDR3 region has the DNA TGTGCCAGCGGGACAGTGTTTAACACTGAAGCTTTCTTT. It codes for CASGTVFNTEAFF.

V gene TRBV18 combines with J gene TRBJ1-5; TRBD1 matches 9 bases. The CDR3 spans 14 residues. After removal of 2 bases from V and 7 bases from J, the junction contained 3 bases not matched to a gene. Per germline, CDR1 KGHSH and CDR2 LQKENI. The CDR3 loop reads CASSPGTGKQPQHF. CDR3 bases: TGTGCCAGCTCACCAGGGACAGGGAAACAGCCCCAGCATTTT. Drawing the rest from reference TRBV18 and TRBJ1-5, the complete variable domain is NAGVMQNPRHLVRRRGQEARLRCSPMKGHSHVYWYRQLPEEGLKFMVYLQKENIIDESGMPKERFSAEFPKEGPSILRIQQVVRGDSAAYFCASSPGTGKQPQHFGDGTRLSIL.

This chain links TRBV15 with TRBJ1-2; weak D call: TRBD1 (6 bases). Trimming cost V 0 bases and J 5 bases, with 16 bases left between them. The germline V gene has CDR1 LNHNV and CDR2 YYDKDF (reference sequence). The CDR3 is made up of 16 amino acids. This CDR3 reads CATSRDREGVLYGYTF. CDR3 DNA sequence: TGTGCCACCAGCAGAGATCGGGAGGGGGTCCTATATGGCTACACCTTC.

This clone was observed once. The rearrangement links TRBV5-4 to TRBJ2-7; TRBD1 aligns across 7 bases. CDR1 is SGHNT and CDR2 is YYREEE in the germline V gene (reference sequence). V dropped 3 bases and J dropped 2; count of bases not matched to a gene: 5. The CDR3 length is 14 residues. The CDR3 DNA reads TGTGCCAGCAGCTACGGACAGGCGACCTACGAGCAGTACTTC. Encoded protein: CASSYGQATYEQYF.

The chain is built from TRBV5-1 and TRBJ1-2; no clear D gene. CDR3 length equals 13 residues. V was clipped by 7 bases and J by 7 bases, with 17 bases between them. From germline, CDR1 is SGHRS and CDR2 YFSETQ. The CDR3 DNA reads TGCGCCAGCGGCCTGGCAGGTTTAAGTGGCTACACCTTC. Protein sequence: CASGLAGLSGYTF. Together with reference TRBV5-1 and TRBJ1-2, the CDR3 gives the full variable domain: KAGVTQTPRYLIKTRGQQVTLSCSPISGHRSVSWYQQTPGQGLQFLFEYFSETQRNKGNFPGRFSGRQFSNSRSEMNVSTLELGDSALYLCASGLAGLSGYTFGSGTRLTVV.

V gene TRBV5-5 combines with J gene TRBJ1-5; maybe TRBD1 (5 bases). V lost 1 base and J lost 4, with 6 bases in between. In germline, CDR1 is SGHKS, CDR2 YYEKEE (reference sequence). This CDR3 region has 13 residues. The CDR3 sequence is CASSLTGNQPQHF. CDR3 nucleotides: TGTGCCAGCAGCTTGACAGGTAATCAGCCCCAGCATTTT.

The chain is built from TRBV6-5 and TRBJ1-5; no definite D call. CDR1 and CDR2 (germline): MNHEY, SVGAGI. V was shortened by 6 bases and J by 2 bases, with 11 bases between the two germline ends. This CDR3 contains 14 residues. The CDR3 sequence is CASRSGWGNQPQHF. The CDR3 DNA reads TGTGCCAGCAGATCAGGATGGGGCAATCAGCCCCAGCATTTT.

The V call is TRBV15, the J call TRBJ2-7; 7 bases fit TRBD1. CDR1 is LNHNV, CDR2 YYDKDF, per germline (reference sequence). V shed 3 bases, J shed 1 base, and the junction held 6 bases outside the gene matches. The CDR3 extends over 15 amino acids. The CDR3 sequence: CATSSYRDRSYEQYF. CDR3 nucleotides: TGTGCCACCAGCAGTTACCGGGACAGATCCTACGAGCAGTACTTC. The full variable domain, its missing parts supplied by reference TRBV15 and TRBJ2-7, is DAMVIQNPRYQVTQFGKPVTLSCSQTLNHNVMYWYQQKSSQAPKLLFHYYDKDFNNEADTPDNFQSRRPNTSFCFLDIRSPGLGDTAMYLCATSSYRDRSYEQYFGPGTRLTVT.

V is TRBV5-1 and J is TRBJ2-5; 7 bases fit TRBD1. The CDR3 is 16 residues long. In germline, CDR1 is SGHRS, CDR2 YFSETQ. After removal of 4 bases from V and 4 bases from J, the junction contained 13 bases not matched to a gene. The CDR3 sequence: CASSLPTGWGLETQYF. CDR3 coding DNA: TGCGCCAGCAGCCTACCGACAGGGTGGGGATTAGAGACCCAGTACTTC. Supplemented by reference TRBV5-1 and TRBJ2-5, the full variable domain reads KAGVTQTPRYLIKTRGQQVTLSCSPISGHRSVSWYQQTPGQGLQFLFEYFSETQRNKGNFPGRFSGRQFSNSRSEMNVSTLELGDSALYLCASSLPTGWGLETQYFGPGTRLLVL.

This chain uses TRBV13 with TRBJ2-7; no definite D call. V gave up 3 bases and J gave up 2 bases, with 8 bases separating them. The CDR3 contains 13 residues. Germline V gives CDR1 PRHDT, CDR2 FYEKMQ (reference sequence). The CDR3 here is CASSLPETYEQYF. CDR3 nucleotides: TGTGCCAGCAGCTTGCCGGAGACCTACGAGCAGTACTTC.

A single count supports this clone. This chain uses TRBV28 with TRBJ2-7; possibly TRBD1 for D (6 bases). The CDR3 covers 13 residues. Germline CDR1 reads MDHEN; CDR2 reads SYDVKM. V lost 5 bases and J lost 4, with 12 bases in between. CDR3 bases: TGTGCCAGCAGTCCACCTCAGGGGTACGAGCAGTACTTC. This translates into CASSPPQGYEQYF.